This T cell receptor beta chain stems from a study of graft-versus-host responses after intestinal transplantation. Study-level results: Clonal ratios of graft-versus-host to host-versus-graft in allografts were high for patients exhibiting graft-donor T cell macrochimerism. Recipient marrow showed GvH clones, some seen first in ileum or blood.

Measured with immunoSEQ multiplex PCR; TCRdb has only the in-frame clones, and not every one. The table records 30,000 to 35,000 clones, about 80% of them present only once. The CDR3 spans 13 residues. Germline V gene lookup returns CDR1 MNHNY and CDR2 SVGAGI (reference sequence). Trimming stripped 9 bases from V and 4 bases from J, with 15 bases between. This clone was seen more than once but under ten times. Its antigen remains unknown. The clonotype comes from a human donor who received an intestinal transplant. Sequenced material: unstimulated CD8+ T cells sorted from spleen or lymph node cells, taken before intestinal transplant. The chain combines TRBV6-6 with TRBJ1-2; no definite D call. In DNA, the CDR3 is TGTGCCAGGTGCCCGGCCGGGTGCTATGGCTACACCTTC. This gives the protein CARCPAGCYGYTF.